This T cell receptor (beta chain) appears in the sequencing data of a study of blood T cells in healthy people across ages. In terms of origin and age, donors were healthy Caucasian individuals from Russia aged 6 to 90. The amount of total RNA extracted per sample was at least 6 micrograms. Germline V gives CDR1 SQVTM, CDR2 ANQGSEA. The CDR3 consists of 14 residues. Trimming took off 1 base at V and 0 bases at J, with 9 bases between the two ends. The use of a sample-barcoded 5' primer and a J-beta primer mix characterized a second PCR of about 6 to 11 cycles. TCRdb used MiXCR to reprocess the 5' RACE reads, holding one entry per CDR3 protein. The top ten hold around 30% of the sample, which has 730,000 or so distinct CDR3 sequences, 40% to 45% seen once.

The chain joins TRBV29-1 to TRBJ1-1; D uncertain. The receptor comes from a man aged 80 or over in good health. The sequenced sample consisted of blood. The CDR3 protein is CSVEAPGMNTEAFF. The DNA for the CDR3 is TGCAGCGTTGAAGCTCCCGGGATGAACACTGAAGCTTTCTTT.